These 2 T cell receptor beta chains were sequenced from one sample in a study of blood T cells in healthy people across ages. Primers used in a second PCR of about 7 to 12 cycles were a sample-barcoded 5' primer and a J-beta primer mix. TCRdb ran MiXCR on the 5' RACE reads and lists one entry per CDR3 protein. The sample shows about 900,000 distinct CDR3 sequences, about 44% of them seen only once. The sample was blood. The receptor set was obtained from a man in his thirties or forties in good health.

As concerns this clonotype: A junction boundary mismatches the germline segment, possibly from a read error. The chain joins TRBV27 to TRBJ2-7; 7 nucleotides agree with TRBD2. CDR1 is MNHEY and CDR2 is SMNVEV in the germline V gene (reference sequence). The CDR3 is made up of 14 amino acids. CDR3 nucleotide sequence: TGTGCCGGCAGTTTAGCTGGGGGGGGCTACGAGCAGTACTTC. It yields the protein CAGSLAGGGYEQYF.

The chain links TRBV5-1 to TRBJ2-7, with no clear D. This CDR3 comprises 16 residues. Trimming took 1 base from V and 2 from J, leaving 16 bases between them. Germline V gives CDR1 SGHRS, CDR2 YFSETQ. CDR3 loop: CASSLRPADGPYEQYF. CDR3 DNA: TGCGCCAGCAGCTTGCGCCCCGCGGACGGTCCCTACGAGCAGTACTTC.